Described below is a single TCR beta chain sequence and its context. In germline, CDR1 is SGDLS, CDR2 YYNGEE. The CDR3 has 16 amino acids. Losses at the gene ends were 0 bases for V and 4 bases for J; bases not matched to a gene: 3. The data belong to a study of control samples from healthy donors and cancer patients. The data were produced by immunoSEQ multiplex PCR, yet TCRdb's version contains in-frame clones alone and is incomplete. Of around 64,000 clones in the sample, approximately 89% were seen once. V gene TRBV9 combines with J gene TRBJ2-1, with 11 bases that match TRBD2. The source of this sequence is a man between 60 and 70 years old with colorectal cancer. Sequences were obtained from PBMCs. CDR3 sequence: CASSVGRTSGYNEQFF. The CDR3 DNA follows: TGTGCCAGCAGCGTAGGGAGGACTAGCGGGTACAATGAGCAGTTCTTC.